The clone carrying this T cell receptor beta chain was observed many times. Its antigen is undetermined. CDR1 and CDR2 (germline): MNHNS, SASEGT. With 6 bases removed from V and 5 bases from J, the gap between germline ends came to 13 bases. The CDR3 has 14 residues. This sample is drawn from a study of identical twins. Findings of the study overall: Weaker excess sharing between twins was seen in beta out-of-frame sequences. Analyses of zero insertions could be partly confounded by invariant MAIT and iNKT cells. For cord blood, abundant beta clonotypes had fewer insertions, unlike memory repertoires, which showed none.

Carrying unique molecular identifiers, the cDNA also gained a universal primer site through template switching. One entry per CDR3 protein results from TCRdb running MiXCR on the 5' RACE reads. The sample includes 150,000 or so distinct CDR3 sequences, under 4.5% of them seen just once. The sequenced sample was memory T cells sorted from blood. V and J are TRBV6-1 and TRBJ2-2, with TRBD2 as a possible D gene (6 bases). The TCR comes from a man between 18 and 29 years old in good health. Here the CDR3 DNA reads TGTGCCAGCAGGTTGAGCGGGCCGACCGGGGAGCTGTTTTTT. Its protein product is CASRLSGPTGELFF.